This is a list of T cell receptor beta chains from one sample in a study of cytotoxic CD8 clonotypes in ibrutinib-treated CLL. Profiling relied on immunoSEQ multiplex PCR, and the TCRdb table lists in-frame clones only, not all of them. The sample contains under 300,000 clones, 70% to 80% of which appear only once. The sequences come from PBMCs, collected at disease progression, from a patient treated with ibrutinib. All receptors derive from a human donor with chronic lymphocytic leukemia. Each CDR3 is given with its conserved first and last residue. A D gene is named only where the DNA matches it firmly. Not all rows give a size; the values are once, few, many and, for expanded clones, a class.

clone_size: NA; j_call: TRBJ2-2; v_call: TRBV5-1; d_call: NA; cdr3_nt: TGCGCCAGCAGCCAACTTATCACCGGGGAGCTGTTTTTT; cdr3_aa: CASSQLITGELFF
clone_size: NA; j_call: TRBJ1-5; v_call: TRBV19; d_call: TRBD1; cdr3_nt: TGTGCCAGTAGCCGCCTTCGACAGGGCCTTCCCCTTAGCAATCAGCCCCAGCATTTT; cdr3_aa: CASSRLRQGLPLSNQPQHF
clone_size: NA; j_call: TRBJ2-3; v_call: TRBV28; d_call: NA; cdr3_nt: TGTGCCAGCAGTTTATTGGTGGGTACAGATACGCAGTATTTT; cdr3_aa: CASSLLVGTDTQYF
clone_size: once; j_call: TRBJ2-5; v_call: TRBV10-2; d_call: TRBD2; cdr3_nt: TGCGCCAGCCCCAGGGGGTATGAACTAGCGGGAGTGGAGACCCAGTACTTC; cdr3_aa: CASPRGYELAGVETQYF
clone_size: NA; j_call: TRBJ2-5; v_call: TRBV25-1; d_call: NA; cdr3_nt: TGTGCCAGCAGTGAATATCCCCGGCGCGGGACAGAAAAAGAGACCCAGTACTTC; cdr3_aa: CASSEYPRRGTEKETQYF
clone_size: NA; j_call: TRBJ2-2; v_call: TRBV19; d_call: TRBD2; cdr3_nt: TGTGCCAGTAGCCCTCAGCGGGGAATCCAAACCGGGGAGCTGTTTTTT; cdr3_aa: CASSPQRGIQTGELFF
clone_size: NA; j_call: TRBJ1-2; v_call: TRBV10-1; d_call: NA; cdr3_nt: TGCGCCAGCAGTGACTCGAGGGGTCCCAACTATGGCTACACCTTC; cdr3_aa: CASSDSRGPNYGYTF
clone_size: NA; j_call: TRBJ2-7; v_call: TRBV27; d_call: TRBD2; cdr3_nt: TGTGCCAGCGCTTGGCGGGAGGGCCAGTACGAGCAGTACTTC; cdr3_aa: CASAWREGQYEQYF
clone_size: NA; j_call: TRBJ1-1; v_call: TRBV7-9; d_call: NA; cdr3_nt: TGTGCCAGCAGCCCCATCTGGACAGAAATTTCCCCTGAAGCTTTCTTT; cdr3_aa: CASSPIWTEISPEAFF
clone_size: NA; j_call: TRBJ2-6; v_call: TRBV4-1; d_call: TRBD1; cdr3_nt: TGCGCCAGCAGCCGTGACAGGGGGTCTAACTCTGGGGCCAACGTCCTGACTTTC; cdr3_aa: CASSRDRGSNSGANVLTF
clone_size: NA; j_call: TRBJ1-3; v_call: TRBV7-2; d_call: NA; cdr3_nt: TGTGCCAGCAGCTGGAAGTACGGGGGCGAGTACGGTGGAAACACCATATATTTT; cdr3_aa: CASSWKYGGEYGGNTIYF
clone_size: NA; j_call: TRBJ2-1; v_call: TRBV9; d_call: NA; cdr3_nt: TGTGCCAGCAGCCTGGCAGGGCGGTACAATGAGCAGTTCTTC; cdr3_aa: CASSLAGRYNEQFF
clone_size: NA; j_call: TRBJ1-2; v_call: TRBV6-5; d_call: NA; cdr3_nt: TGTGCCAGCAGTTCCCCGGGACGGCGATTTGCCTACACCTTC; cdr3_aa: CASSSPGRRFAYTF
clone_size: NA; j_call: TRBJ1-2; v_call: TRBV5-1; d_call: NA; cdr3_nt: TGCGCCAGCAGCTTGGATGCCAGCGACGTCTATGGCTACACCTTC; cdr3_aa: CASSLDASDVYGYTF
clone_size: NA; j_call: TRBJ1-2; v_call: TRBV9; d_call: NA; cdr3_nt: TGTGCCAGCGCTTCAGACTATGGCTACACCTTC; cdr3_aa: CASASDYGYTF
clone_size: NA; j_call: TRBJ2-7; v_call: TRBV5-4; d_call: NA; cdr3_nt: TGTGCCAGCAGCTTTGGTCTGGGGCCCTACGAGCAGTACTTC; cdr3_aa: CASSFGLGPYEQYF
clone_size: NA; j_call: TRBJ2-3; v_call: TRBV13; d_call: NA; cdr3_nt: TGTGCCAGCAGCCAAGGAACAGATACGCAGTATTTT; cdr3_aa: CASSQGTDTQYF
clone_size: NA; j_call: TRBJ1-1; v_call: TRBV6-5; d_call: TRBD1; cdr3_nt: TGTGCCAGCAGTCCGACAGGGGGCCCTCACACTGAAGCTTTCTTT; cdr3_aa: CASSPTGGPHTEAFF
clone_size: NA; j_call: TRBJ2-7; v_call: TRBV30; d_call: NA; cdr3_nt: TGTGCCTGGAGTTTGGGCGCTGGGCAGTACTTC; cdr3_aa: CAWSLGAGQYF
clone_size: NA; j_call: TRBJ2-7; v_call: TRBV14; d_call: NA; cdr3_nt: TGTGCCAGCAGCCAAGAACGGTACTCGGGAGAGCAGTACTTC; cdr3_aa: CASSQERYSGEQYF
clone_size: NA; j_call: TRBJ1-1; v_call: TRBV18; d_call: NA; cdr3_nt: TGTGCCAGCTCACCAAACAGGGCGAACACTGAAGCTTTCTTT; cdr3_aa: CASSPNRANTEAFF
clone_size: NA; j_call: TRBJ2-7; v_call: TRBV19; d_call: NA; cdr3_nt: TGTGCCAGTAGTATCTCCTACAGGGCTAGCTACGAGCAGTACTTC; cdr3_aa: CASSISYRASYEQYF
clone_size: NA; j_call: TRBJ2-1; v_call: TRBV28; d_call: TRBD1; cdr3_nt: TGTGCCAGCAGTCCCCCCCCGACAGGGGTCAATGAGCAGTTCTTC; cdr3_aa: CASSPPPTGVNEQFF
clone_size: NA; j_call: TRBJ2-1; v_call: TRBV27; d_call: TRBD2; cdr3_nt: TGTGCCAGCAGCCCCTCTGCGGGAGGGACCAACAATGAGCAGTTCTTC; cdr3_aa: CASSPSAGGTNNEQFF
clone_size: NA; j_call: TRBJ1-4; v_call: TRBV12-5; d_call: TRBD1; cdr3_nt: TGTGCTAGTGGTTTGGTACCCAAGGGACAGCGGGGTGAAAAACTGTTTTTT; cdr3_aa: CASGLVPKGQRGEKLFF
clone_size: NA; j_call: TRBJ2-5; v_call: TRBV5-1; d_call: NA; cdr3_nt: TGCGCCAGCAGTCTCCGGGAGACCCAGTACTTC; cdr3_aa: CASSLRETQYF
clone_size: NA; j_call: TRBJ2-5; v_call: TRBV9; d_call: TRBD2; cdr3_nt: TGTGCCAGCAGCCCCCACCCGACGGGGGGCCAAGAGACCCAGTACTTC; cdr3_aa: CASSPHPTGGQETQYF
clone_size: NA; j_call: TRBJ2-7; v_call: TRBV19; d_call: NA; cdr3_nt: TGTGCCACCTCGGGGCCGGGTTTATACGAGCAGTACTTC; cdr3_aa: CATSGPGLYEQYF
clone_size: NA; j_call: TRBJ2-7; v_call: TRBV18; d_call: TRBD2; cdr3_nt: TGTGCCAGCTCACCGCTGGCGAGCGGGACTACCTACGAGCAGTACTTC; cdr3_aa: CASSPLASGTTYEQYF
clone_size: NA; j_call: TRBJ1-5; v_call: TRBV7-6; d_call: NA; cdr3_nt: TGTGCCAGCAGCTTAGAGGGGGGGTCGGGTCAGCCCCAGCATTTT; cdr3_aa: CASSLEGGSGQPQHF
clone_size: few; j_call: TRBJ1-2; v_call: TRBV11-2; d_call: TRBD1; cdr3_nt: TGTGCCAGCAGCTCGTACAGGGGGTCCTATGGCTACACCTTC; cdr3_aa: CASSSYRGSYGYTF
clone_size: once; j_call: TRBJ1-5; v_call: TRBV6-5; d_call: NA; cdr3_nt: TGTGCCAGCAGTTACTCGAGGGTACGGGACAATCAGCCCCAGCATTTT; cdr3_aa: CASSYSRVRDNQPQHF
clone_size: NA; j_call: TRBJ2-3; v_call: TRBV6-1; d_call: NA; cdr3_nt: TGTGCCAGCAGTGATCCGGGACCCTACACAGATACGCAGTATTTT; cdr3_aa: CASSDPGPYTDTQYF
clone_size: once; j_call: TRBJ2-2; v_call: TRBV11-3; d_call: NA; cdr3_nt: TGTGCCAGCAGCTTAGGTTTTCCGACTAGGACCGGGGAGCTGTTTTTT; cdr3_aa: CASSLGFPTRTGELFF
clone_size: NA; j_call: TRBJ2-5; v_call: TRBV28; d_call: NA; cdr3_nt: TGTGCCAGCAGCCCCGTAGGCGGCCCAGGGTGGACCCAGTACTTC; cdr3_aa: CASSPVGGPGWTQYF
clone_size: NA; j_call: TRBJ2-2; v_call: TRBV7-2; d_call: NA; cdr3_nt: TGTGCCAGCAGCTGGGGGGCGTACACCGGGGAGCTGTTTTTT; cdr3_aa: CASSWGAYTGELFF
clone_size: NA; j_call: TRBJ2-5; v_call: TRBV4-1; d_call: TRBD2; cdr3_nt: TGCGCCAGCAGCCAACCGCGACTAGCGGGAGATATATTCTCAGAGACCCAGTACTTC; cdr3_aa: CASSQPRLAGDIFSETQYF
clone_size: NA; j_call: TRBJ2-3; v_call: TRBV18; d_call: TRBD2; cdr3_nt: TGTGCCAGCTCACTAGGTCTAGCGGGCACAGATACGCAGTATTTT; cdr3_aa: CASSLGLAGTDTQYF
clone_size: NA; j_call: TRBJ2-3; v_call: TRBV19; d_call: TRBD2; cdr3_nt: TGTGCCAGTAGTATAGAATCACCCAGACTAGCGGGATCTCGGTCTACGCAGTATTTT; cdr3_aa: CASSIESPRLAGSRSTQYF
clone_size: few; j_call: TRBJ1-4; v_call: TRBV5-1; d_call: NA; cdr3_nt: TGCGCCAGCAGAAAGGAAAAACTGTTTTTT; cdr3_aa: CASRKEKLFF
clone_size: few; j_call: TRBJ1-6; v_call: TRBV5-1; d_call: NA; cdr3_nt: TGCGCCAGCAGCCTACAGACCGGGACGGCGGGTTCACCCCTCCACTTT; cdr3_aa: CASSLQTGTAGSPLHF
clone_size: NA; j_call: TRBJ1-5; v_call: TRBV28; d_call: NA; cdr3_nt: TGTGCCAGCAGTTTATTTCAGGGAGATCAGCCCCAGCATTTT; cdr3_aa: CASSLFQGDQPQHF
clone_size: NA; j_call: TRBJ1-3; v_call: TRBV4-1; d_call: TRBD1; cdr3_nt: TGCGCCAGCAGCCACGTGACAGGGAGCTCTGGAAACACCATATATTTT; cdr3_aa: CASSHVTGSSGNTIYF
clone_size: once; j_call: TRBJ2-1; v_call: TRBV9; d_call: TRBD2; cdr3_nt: TGTGCCAGCAGCCCTCGAACCGGGAGGGGCGATCGCAATGAGCAGTTCTTC; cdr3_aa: CASSPRTGRGDRNEQFF
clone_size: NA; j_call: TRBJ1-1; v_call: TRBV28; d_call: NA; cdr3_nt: TGTGCCACGGAGGGGACTTTCTTT; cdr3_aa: CATEGTFF
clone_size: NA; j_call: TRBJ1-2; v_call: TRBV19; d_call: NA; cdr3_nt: TGTGCCAGTAGTATCGGGGGTTACTACGGCTACACCTTC; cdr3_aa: CASSIGGYYGYTF
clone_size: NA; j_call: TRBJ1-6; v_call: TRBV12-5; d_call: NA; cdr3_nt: TGTGCTAGTGGTTTGACAACGGGGTCGAGCTCCTATAATTCACCCCTCCACTTT; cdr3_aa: CASGLTTGSSSYNSPLHF
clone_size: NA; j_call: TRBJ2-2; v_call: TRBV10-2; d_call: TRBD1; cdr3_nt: TGCGCCAGCAGCCGGGACAGGATGGAGGACACCGGGGAGCTGTTTTTT; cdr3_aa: CASSRDRMEDTGELFF
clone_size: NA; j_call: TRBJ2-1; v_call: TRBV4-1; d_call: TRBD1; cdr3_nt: TGCGCCAGCAGCCCATACGGGACAGGGGGCAATGAGCAGTTCTTC; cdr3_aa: CASSPYGTGGNEQFF
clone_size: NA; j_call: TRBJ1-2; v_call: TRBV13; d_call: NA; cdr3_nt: TGTGCCAGCAGCTCCCCGGACGTGACACCTAACTATGGCTACACCTTC; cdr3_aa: CASSSPDVTPNYGYTF
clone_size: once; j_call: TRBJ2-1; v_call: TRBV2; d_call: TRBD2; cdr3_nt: TGTGCCAGCAGCGAACCCGGACTAGCGGAGCAGTTCTTC; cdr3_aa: CASSEPGLAEQFF
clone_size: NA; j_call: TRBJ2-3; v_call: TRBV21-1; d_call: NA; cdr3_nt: TGTGCCAGCAGCAAAGTAAAGGGAGTACCAGATACGCAGTATTTT; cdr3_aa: CASSKVKGVPDTQYF
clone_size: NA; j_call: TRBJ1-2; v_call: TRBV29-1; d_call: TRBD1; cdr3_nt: TGCAGCGTTGAAGGCCGGGACAGGGACAACTATGGCTACACCTTC; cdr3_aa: CSVEGRDRDNYGYTF